The source of this T cell receptor beta chain is a study of PD-1 blockade in classical Hodgkin lymphoma. Whole-study results and caveats: CD4+ TCR diversity climbed significantly by C4D1, unlike CD8+ TCR diversity. Baseline diversity resembling that of newly diagnosed patients was seen in complete responders.

In the case of this clone: The antigen remains unidentified.

All the patients suffered relapse after autologous stem cell transplantation, and brentuximab vedotin exposure differed. Some clones are missing from TCRdb's copy, which holds only in-frame ones; the method was immunoSEQ multiplex PCR. The sample includes about 18,000 clones, 75% to 90% of them seen just once. This sequence was found in a human donor with classical Hodgkin lymphoma. The sample consisted of peripheral blood mononuclear cells (PBMCs), taken at baseline.

CDR3 in DNA: TGTGCCAGCAGTGCTTCAGGCGTGGAAGGGGGCTACACCTTC. This sequence encodes CASSASGVEGGYTF. J is TRBJ1-2 and V is TRBV6-1; the D is unclear. The germline V gene has CDR1 MNHNS and CDR2 SASEGT. Trimming cost V 4 bases and J 8 bases, with 17 bases left between them. The CDR3 is 14 residues long.